These T cell receptor beta chains were read from a single sample in a study of cytomegalovirus exposure and HLA in healthy donors. Sequencing used immunoSEQ multiplex PCR; TCRdb keeps in-frame clones, though not all of them. The sample yields around 110,000 clones, about 75% seen once. The material sequenced was PBMCs. These receptors were obtained from a man aged 35 to 55 in good health and CMV-seronegative. Each CDR3 is given with its conserved first and last residue. The D gene is left open where the match is weak. Clone size is shown for a subset of rows, as once, few, many or a class of expanded clone.

>TRBV5-1|16|TRBJ2-2|TRBD1|.
CASSSGTGANTGELFF
TGCGCCAGCAGCAGCGGGACAGGGGCGAACACCGGGGAGCTGTTTTTT
>TRBV7-6|16|TRBJ2-7|.|few
CASSPRVGATMYEQYF
TGTGCCAGCAGCCCGCGAGTGGGCGCGACGATGTACGAGCAGTACTTC
>TRBV7-9|16|TRBJ2-7|TRBD1|.
CASSFPGTGGFYEQYF
TGTGCCAGCAGCTTTCCCGGGACAGGGGGATTCTACGAGCAGTACTTC
>TRBV4-1|16|TRBJ2-7|TRBD2|.
CASRQIGGGYRYEQYF
TGCGCCAGCAGACAGATCGGGGGGGGGTATCGATACGAGCAGTACTTC
>TRBV6-4|20|TRBJ1-5|TRBD1|.
CASSDPTGWGTLNSNQPQHF
TGTGCCAGCAGTGACCCGACAGGGTGGGGAACCCTTAATAGCAATCAGCCCCAGCATTTT
>TRBV18|14|TRBJ2-1|TRBD2|.
CASSPPTSGGAVFF
TGTGCCAGCTCACCACCGACTAGCGGGGGGGCTGTGTTCTTC
>TRBV5-1|16|TRBJ2-6|.|.
CASSLARESRANVLTF
TGCGCCAGCAGCTTGGCCAGGGAATCGCGGGCCAACGTCCTGACTTTC
>TRBV2|14|TRBJ2-5|.|.
CASSLDDGGETQYF
TGTGCCAGCAGTCTCGACGACGGAGGGGAGACCCAGTACTTC
>TRBV5-5|15|TRBJ2-7|TRBD1|.
CASSVGTASSYEQYF
TGTGCCAGCAGCGTCGGGACAGCGAGCTCCTACGAGCAGTACTTC
>TRBV7-2|11|TRBJ2-3|.|.
CASSASDTQYF
TGTGCCAGCAGCGCGTCAGATACGCAGTATTTT
>TRBV5-1|17|TRBJ2-7|.|few
CASSLPTDSVLPHEQYF
TGCGCCAGCAGCTTACCAACAGACAGCGTGTTGCCGCACGAGCAGTACTTC
>TRBV6-1|12|TRBJ1-1|.|.
CASSDDTAEAFF
TGTGCCAGCAGTGACGACACAGCTGAAGCTTTCTTT
>TRBV2|15|TRBJ2-2|TRBD1|.
CASRGTGRDTGELFF
TGTGCCAGCAGAGGGACAGGAAGGGACACCGGGGAGCTGTTTTTT
>TRBV19|16|TRBJ2-7|.|.
CASSINLLPPSGEQYF
TGTGCCAGTAGTATCAATCTTCTCCCGCCCAGCGGCGAGCAGTACTTC
>TRBV7-2|15|TRBJ1-1|.|.
CASSPRTGVNTEAFF
TGTGCCAGCAGCCCCCGGACGGGAGTGAACACTGAAGCTTTCTTT
>TRBV2|16|TRBJ1-2|TRBD1|.
CASSESGRGRLNGYTF
TGTGCCAGCAGTGAATCCGGCAGGGGGCGCCTCAATGGCTACACCTTC
>TRBV19|16|TRBJ1-6|TRBD1|.
CASSSLGTAYNSPLHF
TGTGCCAGTAGTAGCCTCGGGACAGCCTATAATTCACCCCTCCACTTT
>TRBV5-1|14|TRBJ2-7|.|.
CASSPGVMSYEQYF
TGCGCCAGCAGCCCAGGGGTGATGTCCTACGAGCAGTACTTC
>TRBV6-5|14|TRBJ1-4|.|.
CASTDTATNEKLFF
TGTGCCAGCACCGACACTGCAACTAATGAAAAACTGTTTTTT
>TRBV29-1|12|TRBJ2-7|.|.
CSVAKGDYEQYF
TGCAGCGTGGCAAAGGGGGATTACGAGCAGTACTTC
>TRBV6-5|13|TRBJ1-1|.|.
CASSLQGNTEAFF
TGTGCCAGCAGCCTCCAGGGAAACACTGAAGCTTTCTTT
>TRBV7-8|15|TRBJ1-2|.|.
CASSLQGIQSYGYTF
TGTGCCAGCAGCTTACAGGGAATTCAGAGCTATGGCTACACCTTC
>TRBV5-1|15|TRBJ1-2|.|.
CASSSLGGSDYGYTF
TGCGCCAGCAGCTCTTTGGGGGGGTCCGACTATGGCTACACCTTC
>TRBV11-2|13|TRBJ2-7|TRBD1|.
CASSTRQGLEQYF
TGTGCCAGCAGCACCCGACAGGGGCTGGAGCAGTACTTC
>TRBV6-6|15|TRBJ1-1|.|.
CASKLPGGSRTEAFF
TGTGCCAGTAAACTACCGGGGGGATCGAGGACTGAAGCTTTCTTT
>TRBV5-4|18|TRBJ2-3|TRBD2|few
CASSGTSGGGASTDTQYF
TGTGCCAGCAGCGGGACTAGCGGGGGGGGTGCTAGCACAGATACGCAGTATTTT